Listed here are 5 T cell receptor beta chains from one sample, sequenced in a study of beta chain features in type 1 diabetes (dated by TCRdb to the late 2010s). Libraries were made using the immunoSEQ multiplex PCR assay. The entire isolated RNA was reverse transcribed using the High Capacity cDNA Reverse Transcription Kit, and thus expressed TCRB transcripts were sequenced. As stored in TCRdb, this immuneACCESS dataset retains in-frame rearrangements with V and J assigned. A fraction of the clones does not appear; measured against another copy, unresolved V genes explain less than half of the discrepancy, and the remainder lacks a known reason. In this sample the table shows under 900,000 clones, 15% to 20% of which occur a single time. Jointly, the top ten make up 0.023% of the sample. The sequencing sample was made of naive CD4+ T cells from blood. In light of the paper, this sample's cell subset or site label describes: true naive CD4+ T cells. Receptors originate from a woman aged 18-35 years in good health.

The genes are TRBV7-2 and TRBJ2-7; TRBD2 matches at 14 bases. CDR1 is SGHTA and CDR2 is FQGNSA in the germline V gene. This CDR3 has 21 amino acids. Trimming took 0 bases from V and 1 from J; bases not matched to a gene: 14. The CDR3 DNA follows: TGTGCCAGCAGCTTAGCGACACCAGGGTGGACTAGCGGGAGGAGGTCCTACGAGCAGTACTTC. Its protein product is CASSLATPGWTSGRRSYEQYF.

The chain combines TRBV28 with TRBJ2-5; D might be TRBD2 (5 bases). Trimming took 3 bases from V and 5 from J, leaving 19 bases between them. CDR1 is MDHEN, CDR2 SYDVKM, per germline. The CDR3 has 16 amino acids. CDR3 DNA sequence: TGTGCCAGCAGTTTTGTGGGAGTAGGTCAACGCGAGACCCAGTACTTC. Translating it yields CASSFVGVGQRETQYF.

This clone was picked up a small number of times. The J gene is TRBJ2-7, the V gene TRBV30; a possible D gene is TRBD1 (5 bases). This CDR3 has 12 amino acids. Trimming took off 0 bases at V and 5 bases at J, with 8 bases between the two ends. CDR1 is GTSNPN, CDR2 SVGIG, per germline (reference sequence). The DNA for the CDR3 is TGTGCCTGGAGTGTAATGGGGCACGAGCAGTACTTC. Its protein is CAWSVMGHEQYF.

The rearrangement links TRBV2 to TRBJ2-1; D not resolved. Germline CDR1 SNHLY, CDR2 FYNNEI. The length of the CDR3 is 13 residues. Trimming cost V 4 bases and J 4 bases, with 8 bases left between them. The CDR3 loop reads CASSARKYNEQFF. The CDR3 coding sequence is TGTGCCAGCAGTGCCAGGAAGTACAATGAGCAGTTCTTC.

DNA for the CDR3: TGTGCCATCAGTGGTAGCGGGGACACTTTAGGGTACTACGAGCAGTACTTC. Residues: CAISGSGDTLGYYEQYF. The chain combines TRBV10-3 with TRBJ2-7; 8 bases map to TRBD2. This CDR3 region has 17 residues. With 4 bases clipped from V and 3 bases from J, the junction kept 14 bases outside the gene matches. Germline V gives CDR1 ENHRY, CDR2 SYGVKD.